These 5 T cell receptor beta chains share one sample of origin, sequenced in a study of patients and donors after allogeneic stem cell transplantation. MiXCR, run by TCRdb on the RT-PCR reads, gives a single entry per CDR3 protein. The sample carries fewer than 500,000 distinct CDR3 sequences, 15% to 20% recorded once. Sequences were obtained from blood, either unsorted or a sorted T cell fraction (not recorded which). The source of these receptors is a human donor who was either an allogeneic HSCT recipient or a stem cell or donor lymphocyte infusion donor (not recorded which). It is not recorded whose cells these are; they may come from a transplant donor.

A word on this clonotype: One junction end does not reproduce the germline sequence, and a read error may be involved. J is TRBJ2-1 and V is TRBV25-1; TRBD1 agrees at 7 bases. Germline V lookup: CDR1 MGHDK, CDR2 SYGVNS. The CDR3 is 14 residues long. CDR3 sequence reads: CASSRGGSHNEQFF. The CDR3 coding sequence is TGTGCCAGCAGTAGAGGGGGCTCCCACAATGAGCAGTTCTTC.

The V and J genes are TRBV5-6 and TRBJ2-5; D is perhaps TRBD2 (6 bases). The CDR3 is 15 amino acids. Germline V lookup: CDR1 SGHDT, CDR2 YYEEEE. Trimming shortened V by 3 bases and J by 2 bases, and 14 bases separated the two germline ends. CDR3 loop: CASSSPTSQQETQYF. CDR3 nucleotides: TGTGCCAGCAGCTCTCCCACTAGCCAACAAGAGACCCAGTACTTC. The full variable domain, with the rest looked up from reference TRBV5-6 and TRBJ2-5, is DAGVTQSPTHLIKTRGQQVTLRCSPKSGHDTVSWYQQALGQGPQFIFQYYEEEERQRGNFPDRFSGHQFPNYSSELNVNALLLGDSALYLCASSSPTSQQETQYFGPGTRLLVL.

The chain uses TRBV20-1 and TRBJ1-2, with D uncertain. V was shortened by 3 bases and J by 7 bases, with 15 bases between the two germline ends. Per the germline V gene, CDR1 is DFQATT and CDR2 is SNEGSKA (reference sequence). This CDR3 has 13 residues. The CDR3, as DNA: TGCAGTGCTAGTGCGGGGAAAGGGAGTGGCTACACCTTC. Its protein is CSASAGKGSGYTF.

V and J are TRBV20-1 and TRBJ2-7; 7 bases agree with TRBD2. Looked up from germline, CDR1 is DFQATT and CDR2 is SNEGSKA (reference sequence). This CDR3 region has 14 residues. J was trimmed by 4 bases and V by 5 bases; bases with no gene match: 11. CDR3 nucleotide sequence: TGCAGTGCTGCCGGTGGGGGGGGATCTTACGAGCAGTACTTC. Translation gives CSAAGGGGSYEQYF.

This clonotype was seen a few times. The CDR3 loop is CASGRTGVGYNYGYTF. The CDR3 DNA is TGTGCCAGCGGCCGGACAGGGGTTGGGTATAACTATGGCTACACCTTC. The gene calls are TRBV6-1 and TRBJ1-2; the match to TRBD1 covers 9 bases. Germline assignment: CDR1 MNHNS and CDR2 SASEGT. This CDR3 contains 16 residues. V lost 8 bases, J lost 1 base, and 11 bases stayed unmatched.